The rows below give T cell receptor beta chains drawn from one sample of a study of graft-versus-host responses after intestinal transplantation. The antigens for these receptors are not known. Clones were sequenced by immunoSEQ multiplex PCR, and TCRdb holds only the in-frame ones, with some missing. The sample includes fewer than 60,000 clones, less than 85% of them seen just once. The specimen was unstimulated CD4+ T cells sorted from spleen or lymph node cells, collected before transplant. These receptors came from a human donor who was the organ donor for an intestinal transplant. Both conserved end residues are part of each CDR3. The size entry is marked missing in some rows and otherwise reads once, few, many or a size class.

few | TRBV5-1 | CASSLGTNYGYTF
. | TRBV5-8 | CASSFFYEAFF
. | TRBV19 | CASRPGTSRTFNEQFF
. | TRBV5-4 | CASGPGKGTYEQFF
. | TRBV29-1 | CSSNSGGLQETQYF
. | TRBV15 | CATSRRPDRVAEAFF
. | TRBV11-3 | CASSLGLIYEQYF
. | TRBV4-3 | CASSQDSPGSPLHF
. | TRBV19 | CASSMGGNQPQHF
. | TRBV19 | CASSIPDPRNEQFF
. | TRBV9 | CASSPRTGGTDTQYF
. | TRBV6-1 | CASSEVSGGTGELFF
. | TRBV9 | CASTEGTNTGELFF
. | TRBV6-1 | CASSEWGSTEAFF
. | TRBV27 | CASSARGAGLGVDEQYF
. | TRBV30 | CAWRMGYGYTF
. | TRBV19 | CASSSRQLLGNTIYF
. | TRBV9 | CASSGTGGTGELFF
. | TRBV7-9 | CASSQTSGVFSSYNEQFF
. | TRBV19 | CASSILADTGELFF
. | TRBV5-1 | CASSSAGTTYNEQFF
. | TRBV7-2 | CASSWDSSSYEQYF
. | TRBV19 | CASSIFGGAGELFF
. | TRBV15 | CATSRDVRNSPLHF
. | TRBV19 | CASSIGRTSGGADTQYF
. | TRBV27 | CASSPSGLRRFF
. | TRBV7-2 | CASSQDLRGMGQETQYF
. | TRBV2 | CASSELRRNYGYTF
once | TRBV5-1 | CASSRDRGYEQYF
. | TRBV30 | CAWSPVSMNTEAFF
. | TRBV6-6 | CASGYTEAFF
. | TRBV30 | CAWNAALSGANVLTF
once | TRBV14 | CASSQALAGGLLGEQYF
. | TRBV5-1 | CASSLTGGSNQPQHF
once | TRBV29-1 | CSVEDVGGDTEAFF
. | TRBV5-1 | CASSFPRAASGGANTQYF
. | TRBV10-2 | CATSTLRDRVETQYF
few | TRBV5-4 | CASSETGRGETQYF
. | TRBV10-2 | CAAGPNTGELFF
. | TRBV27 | CASSSRPKIYNEQFF
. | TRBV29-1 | CSVRLSGANVLTF
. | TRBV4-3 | CASSQDAGQGYGYTF
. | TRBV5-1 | CASSLAGAPNEQFF
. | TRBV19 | CASTLAPGYGYTF
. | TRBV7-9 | CASSLPWTGSSYNEQFF
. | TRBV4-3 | CASSPGDGLSRQYF
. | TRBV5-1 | CASRAGPYEQYF
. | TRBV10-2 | CASSDPGGTQYF
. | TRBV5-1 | CASSLKGPYEQYF
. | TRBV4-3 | CASSHSPGQGGTEAFF
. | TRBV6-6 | CASSYNDNYGYTF
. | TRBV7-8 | CASSLVGSLYNEQFF
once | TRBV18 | CASSPSGFLTEAFF
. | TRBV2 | CASLSRGILRERLNNEQFF
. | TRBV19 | CATGGFTDTQYF
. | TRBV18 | CASSRDWVDEQYF
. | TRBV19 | CASSRLAGGLHNEQFF